This entry lists 11 T cell receptor beta chains sequenced from one sample in a study of T-cell reconstitution after alpha-beta-depleted transplantation in children. Unique molecular identifiers were incorporated when the TCRbeta library was constructed. TCRdb reanalysed the PCR reads using MiXCR and keeps one entry per CDR3 protein. The sample has roughly 400,000 distinct CDR3 sequences; around 20% are singletons. The sample here was PBMCs from the stem cell graft donor, taken from the stem cell graft. The receptors were gathered from a human donor who donated a stem cell graft to a child with acute myeloid leukemia.

This rearrangement joins TRBV5-6 to TRBJ2-2, with D hard to call. CDR1 SGHDT and CDR2 YYEEEE come from the germline V gene. Between the trimmed V and J ends, which lost 0 bases and 3 bases, there was a span of 3 bases. The CDR3 consists of 13 residues. The CDR3: CASSLAYTGELFF. CDR3 nucleotide sequence: TGTGCCAGCAGCTTGGCCTACACCGGGGAGCTGTTTTTT.

This clonotype was seen only a few times. The chain couples TRBV5-1 to TRBJ2-1, with a possible D match to TRBD1 (7 bases). Germline CDR1 is SGHRS and CDR2 is YFSETQ. The length of the CDR3 is 15 residues. V lost 4 bases and J 4 bases, leaving 15 bases between the germline ends. CDR3 bases: TGCGCCAGCAGCCCTGACAGGGCGGGGTACAATGAGCAGTTCTTC. This codes for CASSPDRAGYNEQFF. The full variable domain, completed using reference TRBV5-1 and TRBJ2-1, is KAGVTQTPRYLIKTRGQQVTLSCSPISGHRSVSWYQQTPGQGLQFLFEYFSETQRNKGNFPGRFSGRQFSNSRSEMNVSTLELGDSALYLCASSPDRAGYNEQFFGPGTRLTVL.

The V call is TRBV6-5, the J call TRBJ1-1; possible D gene TRBD1, 5 bases. V shed 2 bases and J shed 5 bases, with 9 bases lying between them. This CDR3 contains 13 residues. Germline values: CDR1 MNHEY, CDR2 SVGAGI. The CDR3 coding sequence is TGTGCCAGCAGTTACGGGTCAGGGACTGAAGCTTTCTTT. Its translation is CASSYGSGTEAFF.

This clonotype appeared many times. The chain uses TRBV5-1 and TRBJ2-1, with D hard to call. The CDR3 loop spans 15 amino acids. Germline V gene lookup returns CDR1 SGHRS and CDR2 YFSETQ. Trimming cost V 0 bases and J 8 bases, with 15 bases left between them. The CDR3 DNA is TGCGCCAGCAGCTTGGTTAGCACCCAAAGGGATGAGCAGTTCTTC. The encoded protein is CASSLVSTQRDEQFF.

This chain uses TRBV28 with TRBJ2-7; a possible D gene is TRBD2 (5 bases). V shed 3 bases and J shed 5 bases, with 11 bases lying between them. Germline CDR1 MDHEN, CDR2 SYDVKM. The CDR3 covers 13 residues. The CDR3: CASSLEVSHEQYF. CDR3 sequence (DNA): TGTGCCAGCAGTTTGGAGGTTTCGCACGAGCAGTACTTC. Filled out from reference TRBV28 and TRBJ2-7, the complete variable domain reads DVKVTQSSRYLVKRTGEKVFLECVQDMDHENMFWYRQDPGLGLRLIYFSYDVKMKEKGDIPEGYSVSREKKERFSLILESASTNQTSMYLCASSLEVSHEQYFGPGTRLTVT.

J is TRBJ2-1 and V is TRBV5-1; perhaps TRBD2 as D (7 bases). Trimming shortened V by 0 bases and J by 7 bases, and 14 bases separated the two germline ends. This CDR3 spans 15 amino acids. Germline V lookup: CDR1 SGHRS, CDR2 YFSETQ. The CDR3 DNA follows: TGCGCCAGCAGCTTGGTAGGGGGGGAAGGTAATGAGCAGTTCTTC. Encoded protein: CASSLVGGEGNEQFF.

This clonotype was detected a few times. The V and J genes are TRBV9 and TRBJ2-3; 7 positions agree with TRBD2. Germline V gene data show CDR1 as SGDLS and CDR2 as YYNGEE. V trimming: 2 bases; J trimming: 5 bases; junction bases outside the gene matches: 11. The CDR3 contains 16 residues. As DNA, the CDR3 is TGTGCCAGCAGCGTTTTTCCAAGGGAGGGCTTAGATACGCAGTATTTT. This translates into CASSVFPREGLDTQYF.

This clonotype has more than one count but fewer than ten. The rearrangement uses TRBV28 and TRBJ1-6; 7 bases fit TRBD1. Germline CDR1 reads MDHEN; CDR2 reads SYDVKM. The CDR3 covers 14 residues. J lost 5 bases, V lost 6 bases, and 4 bases had no gene match. CDR3 DNA sequence: TGTGCCAGCAGCTCCGGACAGGATAATTCACCCCTCCACTTT. It translates to CASSSGQDNSPLHF.

The V and J genes are TRBV10-2 and TRBJ2-3; no clear D. In germline, CDR1 is WSHSY, CDR2 SAAADI. The V and J ends lost 1 base and 6 bases respectively, with 5 bases between them. The CDR3 has 12 residues. The CDR3 is CASSELGDTQYF. The CDR3 DNA follows: TGCGCCAGCAGTGAGTTGGGGGATACGCAGTATTTT.

This clonotype occurred a few times. The chain couples TRBV20-1 to TRBJ2-7; weak D call: TRBD2 (5 bases). The CDR3 is 13 residues long. Trimming removed 5 bases from V and 7 bases from J, with 18 bases in between. CDR1 is DFQATT and CDR2 is SNEGSKA in the germline V gene (reference sequence). CDR3 residues: CSAPQETTGEQYF. As DNA, the CDR3 is TGCAGTGCTCCACAAGAAACCACGGGGGAGCAGTACTTC.

Here the CDR3 DNA reads TGTGCCAGCAGCTTAGAACAGCGGGAGAGCCCCACAGATACGCAGTATTTT. Translating gives CASSLEQRESPTDTQYF. The chain uses TRBV7-6 and TRBJ2-3; 8 bases are a match to TRBD2. Germline CDR1 is SGHVS and CDR2 is FNYEAQ. The V and J ends lost 1 base and 2 bases, in that order; junction bases with no gene match: 8. The CDR3 spans 17 residues. Full variable domain (remainder filled in from reference TRBV7-6 and TRBJ2-3): GAGVSQSPRYKVTKRGQDVALRCDPISGHVSLYWYRQALGQGPEFLTYFNYEAQQDKSGLPNDRFSAERPEGSISTLTIQRTEQRDSAMYRCASSLEQRESPTDTQYFGPGTRLTVL.